A single sample is the source of the 11 T cell receptor beta chains below, sequenced in a study of T cells in Graves' hyperthyroidism and ophthalmopathy. RNA transcripts provided the source from which TCR beta CDR3 regions were amplified. Researchers ran a first-round RT-PCR on the TCR CDR3 using the HTBI primer set. Via MiXCR, TCRdb re-called the multiplex PCR reads, giving one row per CDR3 protein. Here the sample spans around 700,000 distinct CDR3 sequences, about 17% being singletons. Material for sequencing was blood. The receptors originated from a woman in her 50s with Graves' hyperthyroidism that later progressed to Graves' ophthalmopathy.

This clonotype was detected only a few times. This chain connects TRBV5-1 to TRBJ1-3, with D maybe TRBD1 (6 bases). This CDR3 has 16 amino acids. Trimming took off 4 bases at V and 0 bases at J, with 14 bases between the two ends. Germline V gene sequence: CDR1 SGHRS, CDR2 YFSETQ. The CDR3 region is CASSAGHSDSGNTIYF. The CDR3 nucleotides are TGCGCCAGCAGCGCGGGACACTCTGACTCTGGAAACACCATATATTTT.

The chain employs TRBV6-6 and TRBJ2-3, with D unresolved. Germline V gene lookup returns CDR1 MNHNY and CDR2 SVGAGI (reference sequence). This CDR3 region has 13 residues. V shed 2 bases and J shed 0 bases, with 3 bases lying between them. The chain's CDR3 is CASSYLSTDTQYF. In DNA, the CDR3 is TGTGCCAGCAGTTACCTCAGCACAGATACGCAGTATTTT.

This clonotype has at least ten counts. V usage is TRBV7-9 and J usage is TRBJ2-1; 10 bases agree with TRBD2. Germline CDR1 and CDR2: SEHNR and FQNEAQ (reference sequence). The CDR3 is 16 residues long. After removal of 5 bases from V and 1 base from J, the junction contained 5 bases not matched to a gene. CDR3 DNA sequence: TGTGCCAGCAGCCCTACTAGCGGGGTTTCCTACAATGAGCAGTTCTTC. Translated, it gives CASSPTSGVSYNEQFF.

The sample holds many counts of this clonotype. The rearrangement uses TRBV5-1 and TRBJ1-1; tentatively, D is TRBD1 (6 bases). The V gene lost 0 bases and the J gene lost 5 bases, with 11 bases spanning the gap. The CDR3 loop spans 14 amino acids. CDR1 is SGHRS, CDR2 YFSETQ, per germline. The CDR3 nucleotides are TGCGCCAGCAGCTTGGGACAGGTGTGGACTGAAGCTTTCTTT. It yields the protein CASSLGQVWTEAFF.

In this sample, this clonotype turned up a few times. V usage is TRBV4-1 and J usage is TRBJ2-3, with D perhaps matching TRBD1 (7 bases). Germline CDR1 is MGHRA and CDR2 is YSYEKL. V was cut by 4 bases and J by 2 bases, with 13 bases left in between. The CDR3 is 15 amino acids. CDR3 region: CASSLRDSNTDTQYF. CDR3 nucleotide sequence: TGCGCCAGCAGCCTGCGGGACAGCAACACAGATACGCAGTATTTT.

V is TRBV12-3 or TRBV12-4 and J is TRBJ2-7, with 9 nucleotides matching TRBD1. This CDR3 region has 11 residues. The V and J ends lost 8 bases and 7 bases, in that order; junction bases with no gene match: 3. CDR3 amino acids: CASGGQGEQYF. In DNA, the CDR3 is TGTGCCAGCGGAGGACAGGGGGAGCAGTACTTC.

V gene TRBV3-1 combines with J gene TRBJ1-1; tentative D call: TRBD1 (5 bases). V lost 5 bases and J lost 4, with 14 bases in between. The CDR3 is made up of 14 amino acids. The germline V gene encodes CDR1 LGHDT and CDR2 YNNKEL (reference sequence). The CDR3 protein is CASSSGERFTEAFF. The CDR3 DNA reads TGTGCCAGCAGCTCGGGGGAGCGGTTCACTGAAGCTTTCTTT.

This chain connects TRBV28 to TRBJ2-4; weak D call: TRBD2 (7 bases). CDR1 and CDR2 from the germline V gene are MDHEN and SYDVKM. The V gene lost 6 bases and the J gene lost 3 bases, with 18 bases spanning the gap. CDR3 length: 16 amino acids. This CDR3 is CASSPAGAGIKNIQYF. The CDR3 DNA follows: TGTGCCAGCAGCCCCGCGGGGGCGGGGATCAAAAACATTCAGTACTTC. Using reference TRBV28 and TRBJ2-4 for the parts outside the CDR3, the full variable domain is DVKVTQSSRYLVKRTGEKVFLECVQDMDHENMFWYRQDPGLGLRLIYFSYDVKMKEKGDIPEGYSVSREKKERFSLILESASTNQTSMYLCASSPAGAGIKNIQYFGAGTRLSVL.

V usage is TRBV9 and J usage is TRBJ2-2; D uncertain. V lost 0 bases to trimming and J lost 1 base, with 10 bases between them. CDR1 SGDLS and CDR2 YYNGEE come from the germline V gene. CDR3 length: 16 residues. The CDR3 DNA sequence: TGTGCCAGCAGCGTAGCCGGTGTCGGGAACACCGGGGAGCTGTTTTTT. Amino acid sequence: CASSVAGVGNTGELFF.

Remarks on this clonotype: Possible read error: a much larger clone is one base away. The chain couples TRBV3-1 to TRBJ2-5, with no clear D. There are 13 residues in the CDR3. The germline gives CDR1 LGHDT, CDR2 YNNKEL (reference sequence). The CDR3 DNA reads TGTGTCAGCAGCCAAGCCCTAGTTGAGACCCAGTACTTC. Protein sequence: CVSSQALVETQYF.

This clonotype was counted a single time. The V gene is TRBV4-1, the J gene TRBJ2-5, with TRBD2 identical over 9 bases. V lost 3 bases, J lost 3 bases, and 17 bases stayed unmatched. CDR1 and CDR2 (germline): MGHRA, YSYEKL. This CDR3 has 19 residues. The CDR3 DNA sequence: TGCGCCAGCAGCCAGGATAAGGTAGCGGGGGCCATCTTCGAAGAGACCCAGTACTTC. The encoded protein is CASSQDKVAGAIFEETQYF.